A single sample gave rise to the 5 T cell receptor beta chains below, sequenced in a study of blood T cells in healthy people across ages. The second PCR ran about 6 to 12 cycles with a sample-barcoded 5' primer and J-beta primers. TCRdb called the 5' RACE reads again in MiXCR, with one record for every CDR3 protein. Of approximately 790,000 distinct CDR3 sequences listed, about 62% are singletons. Sequenced: blood. The receptors stem from a young man in good health.

This clonotype showed up many times. The rearrangement joins TRBV29-1 to TRBJ2-3, with 9 bases lining up with TRBD2. Looked up from germline, CDR1 is SQVTM and CDR2 is ANQGSEA. The CDR3 is 14 amino acids. The V segment lost 4 bases and the J segment 3 bases; nucleotides outside the gene matches: 5. The chain's CDR3 is CSVGPSGVTDTQYF. The CDR3 nucleotides are TGCAGCGTTGGTCCTAGCGGGGTGACAGATACGCAGTATTTT.

In this sample, this clonotype turned up many times. V gene TRBV20-1 combines with J gene TRBJ2-7; D gene uncertain. Germline CDR1 is DFQATT and CDR2 is SNEGSKA (reference sequence). Trimming took off 1 base at V and 0 bases at J, with 7 bases between the two ends. The CDR3 totals 13 residues. The CDR3, as DNA: TGCAGTGCTAGAGGTGGAAGCTCCTACGAGCAGTACTTC. Protein: CSARGGSSYEQYF.

This chain joins TRBV30 and TRBJ2-1; 8 bases match TRBD2. The CDR3 totals 13 residues. Germline V gene sequence: CDR1 GTSNPN, CDR2 SVGIG (reference sequence). Unmatched junction bases numbered 5, after V lost 3 bases and J lost 7 bases. CDR3: CAWSGGASNEQFF. CDR3 in DNA: TGTGCCTGGAGCGGGGGGGCCAGTAATGAGCAGTTCTTC.

The chain joins TRBV28 to TRBJ2-3, with a tentative D call TRBD2 (5 bases). Trimming removed 3 bases at V and 6 bases at J, with 10 bases between. Germline assignment: CDR1 MDHEN and CDR2 SYDVKM. This CDR3 comprises 13 residues. As DNA, the CDR3 is TGTGCCAGCAGTTTGCGGACGGGGGATACGCAGTATTTT. It specifies CASSLRTGDTQYF.

V is TRBV4-1 and J is TRBJ2-7, with D uncertain. The ends were cut back, 0 bases at V and 5 bases at J, with 14 bases in the middle. This CDR3 is 15 amino acids long. From germline, CDR1 is MGHRA and CDR2 YSYEKL. CDR3 in amino acids: CASSQDARVANEQYF. The CDR3 DNA reads TGCGCCAGCAGCCAAGATGCCCGGGTCGCGAACGAGCAGTACTTC.